This record covers a single T cell receptor beta chain. These data are taken from a study of shared clonotypes between healthy human individuals. The CDR3 has 15 residues. Trimming took 0 bases from V and 6 from J, leaving 12 bases between them. Germline-derived CDR1 and CDR2 are KGHSH and LQKENI. Repertoires were generated with immunoSEQ multiplex PCR, while TCRdb's copy carries only in-frame clones and drops some. Of about 1 million clones listed, around four fifths are singletons. Sequenced: memory CD4+ T cells sorted from blood. As to subset: CD45RA-negative fraction. V gene TRBV18 combines with J gene TRBJ1-5; TRBD1 might be the D (5 bases). The TCR sequence derives from a man between 18 and 35 years old in good health. The CDR3 region is CASSPPVDGGQPQHF. The CDR3, as DNA: TGTGCCAGCTCACCACCGGTCGACGGGGGTCAGCCCCAGCATTTT.